What follows are 7 T cell receptor beta chains derived from one specimen sequenced in a study of identical twins. Each CDR3 protein is one row after TCRdb ran MiXCR on the 5' RACE reads. This table holds about 220,000 distinct CDR3 sequences, roughly 7.5% found once. These sequences were also reported in another study, on yellow fever vaccine responses in identical twins.

The sequencing input was CD8+ T cells sorted from blood. The receptors were sampled from a woman aged 18-30 years in good health.

This clonotype has more than one count but fewer than ten. The chain combines TRBV28 with TRBJ2-7, with a possible D match to TRBD1 (6 bases). Germline V gives CDR1 MDHEN, CDR2 SYDVKM. This CDR3 is built from 11 residues. V shed 11 bases and J shed 2 bases, with 10 bases lying between them. CDR3 loop: CAYGQPYEQYF. The CDR3 coding sequence is TGTGCCTACGGACAGCCCTACGAGCAGTACTTC.

This clonotype was detected only a few times. The V call is TRBV14, the J call TRBJ1-1, with D unclear. V was clipped by 1 base and J by 6 bases, with 12 bases between them. The CDR3 spans 14 residues. The germline V gene has CDR1 SGHDN and CDR2 FVKESK. CDR3 protein: CASSQALGLAEAFF. The CDR3 DNA follows: TGTGCCAGCAGCCAAGCTCTAGGGTTAGCTGAAGCTTTCTTT.

The CDR3 loop is CSVAKKGTRGHEQYF. The CDR3 DNA reads as TGCAGCGTTGCTAAAAAGGGGACCCGCGGCCACGAGCAGTACTTC. V is TRBV29-1 and J is TRBJ2-7, with D possibly being TRBD1 or TRBD2 (5 bases each). Trimming removed 4 bases from V and 5 bases from J, with 21 bases in between. Germline loops: CDR1 SQVTM, CDR2 ANQGSEA. The CDR3 is made up of 15 amino acids.

In the case of this clonotype: A read error is possible here, since a much larger clone lies one base away. As DNA, the CDR3 is TGCAGCGTTGATACTAGCGGGAGGGTGGATACGCAGTATTTT. It translates to CSVDTSGRVDTQYF. The chain uses TRBV29-1 and TRBJ2-3; 13 positions agree with TRBD2. The CDR3 covers 14 residues. J gave up 6 bases and V 3 bases, and 3 bases lay outside the gene matches. Germline CDR1 SQVTM, CDR2 ANQGSEA.

This clonotype was seen more than once but under ten times. V usage is TRBV20-1 and J usage is TRBJ2-7, with D possibly being TRBD1 (5 bases). V shed 5 bases and J shed 3 bases, with 8 bases lying between them. The CDR3 totals 11 residues. Germline CDR1 is DFQATT and CDR2 is SNEGSKA (reference sequence). CDR3 residues: CSAGQGYEQYF. The CDR3 DNA follows: TGCAGTGCTGGTCAGGGCTACGAGCAGTACTTC.

The J gene is TRBJ2-5, the V gene TRBV20-1, with 9 bases lining up with TRBD1. Looked up from germline, CDR1 is DFQATT and CDR2 is SNEGSKA (reference sequence). The CDR3 sequence is 13 residues long. V shed 5 bases, J shed 5 bases, and the junction held 6 bases outside the gene matches. The CDR3 protein is CSALTGGRETQYF. The DNA of the CDR3 is TGCAGTGCTTTAACAGGGGGCAGGGAGACCCAGTACTTC.

This clonotype was observed a few times. The chain employs TRBV4-1 and TRBJ2-2; no clear D. The V end lost 1 base, the J end lost 4 bases, and 7 bases lay between the germline ends. There are 14 residues in the CDR3. Germline V gives CDR1 MGHRA, CDR2 YSYEKL. CDR3 in DNA: TGCGCCAGCAGCCAAGGGGAATTCACCGGGGAGCTGTTTTTT. This translates into CASSQGEFTGELFF.